These T cell receptor beta chains were read from a single sample in a study of spatial heterogeneity in lung cancer. Via MiXCR, TCRdb re-called the 5' RACE reads, giving one row per CDR3 protein. Of around 48,000 distinct CDR3 sequences in the sample, around 5.2% were seen once. This specimen consisted of PBMCs, obtained at surgery. These receptors were collected from a male donor with early-stage non-small cell lung cancer. CDR3s include the opening cysteine and the closing phenylalanine or tryptophan. The order of the fields is D gene, J gene, clone size, V gene, CDR3 protein, CDR3 DNA. D genes are given only for firm matches. Some rows have no size entry. The others give once, few or many, or a class for an expanded clone.

>TRBD1|TRBJ2-7|many|TRBV20-1
CSAATPGGHSYEQYF
TGCAGTGCTGCCACCCCAGGGGGCCACTCCTACGAGCAGTACTTC
>TRBD1|TRBJ2-1|many|TRBV14
CASSRTGYNEQFF
TGTGCCAGCAGCCGGACAGGGTACAATGAGCAGTTCTTC
>.|TRBJ1-5|many|TRBV4-1
CASSRPGGRGGQPQHF
TGCGCCAGCAGCCGCCCCGGGGGCAGGGGAGGTCAGCCCCAGCATTTT
>.|TRBJ2-3|few|TRBV4-1
CASSRPSTNTDTQYF
TGCGCCAGCAGCCGCCCCTCCACTAACACAGATACGCAGTATTTT
>.|TRBJ2-1|many|TRBV6-6
CASSLGSGSEQFF
TGTGCCAGCAGTTTGGGCAGCGGTAGTGAGCAGTTCTTC
>.|TRBJ1-1|many|TRBV12-5
CASGLVVSRTFEAFF
TGTGCTAGTGGTTTGGTAGTCAGTAGGACCTTCGAAGCTTTCTTT
>.|TRBJ2-3|many|TRBV27
CASSFRVPLGATDTQYF
TGTGCCAGCAGTTTTAGGGTCCCTCTGGGGGCAACAGATACGCAGTATTTT
>.|TRBJ1-1|many|TRBV28
CASSLRQAAFF
TGTGCCAGCAGTTTGAGGCAGGCCGCTTTCTTT
>.|TRBJ1-3|many|TRBV28
CASSVGVLSGNTIYF
TGTGCCAGCAGTGTCGGGGTCCTCTCTGGAAACACCATATATTTT
>.|TRBJ2-5|.|TRBV11-2
CASHKAVQETQYF
TGTGCCAGCCATAAGGCGGTTCAAGAGACCCAGTACTTC
>.|TRBJ2-7|many|TRBV6-5
CASSGSGLTYEQYF
TGTGCCAGCAGCGGGAGCGGCCTCACTTACGAGCAGTACTTC
>.|TRBJ2-3|many|TRBV2
CASGTGVYTDTQYF
TGTGCCAGCGGAACAGGAGTTTACACAGATACGCAGTATTTT
>.|TRBJ2-5|many|TRBV7-9
CASSWGDTRIQETQYF
TGTGCCAGCAGTTGGGGGGACACAAGAATCCAAGAGACCCAGTACTTC
>.|TRBJ2-7|.|TRBV11-2
CASSFGALYEQYF
TGTGCCAGCAGCTTCGGGGCACTCTACGAGCAGTACTTC
>.|TRBJ2-3|many|TRBV7-8
CASSPRRITDTQYF
TGTGCCAGCAGCCCGCGGAGAATCACAGATACGCAGTATTTT
>.|TRBJ2-1|many|TRBV11-2
CASSLAPFSNEQFF
TGTGCCAGCAGCTTAGCCCCGTTTTCTAATGAGCAGTTCTTC
>.|TRBJ2-5|many|TRBV27
CASSLNAGTSETQYF
TGTGCCAGCAGTTTAAATGCCGGGACAAGCGAGACCCAGTACTTC
>.|TRBJ2-1|many|TRBV20-1
CSADHLAEEQFF
TGCAGTGCTGACCACTTAGCGGAGGAGCAGTTCTTC
>.|TRBJ1-2|many|TRBV7-2
CASSRNRVGYTF
TGTGCCAGCAGCCGAAACAGGGTTGGCTACACCTTC
>TRBD2|TRBJ2-1|many|TRBV10-1
CASSGRLAGYNEQFF
TGCGCCAGCAGTGGACGACTAGCGGGGTACAATGAGCAGTTCTTC
>.|TRBJ2-3|many|TRBV5-1
CASSFGGPDTQYF
TGCGCCAGCAGCTTTGGGGGACCAGATACGCAGTATTTT
>.|TRBJ2-4|many|TRBV3-1
CASQATGEGNIQYF
TGTGCCAGCCAGGCGACAGGGGAGGGAAACATTCAGTACTTC
>.|TRBJ1-2|many|TRBV21-1
CASPGRDNYGYTF
TGTGCCAGCCCGGGACGGGATAACTATGGCTACACCTTC
>.|TRBJ2-6|many|TRBV7-9
CASTVHSGANVLTF
TGTGCCAGCACCGTACACTCTGGGGCCAACGTCCTGACTTTC
>.|TRBJ1-1|many|TRBV20-1
CSASGATAGKTEAFF
TGCAGTGCTAGCGGGGCCACAGCTGGGAAAACTGAAGCTTTCTTT
>TRBD1|TRBJ2-1|many|TRBV11-2
CASSDRDRGGNEQFF
TGTGCCAGCAGCGACCGGGACAGGGGCGGCAATGAGCAGTTCTTC
>.|TRBJ2-3|few|TRBV3-1
CASSHSEDTQYF
TGTGCCAGCAGCCATTCTGAAGATACGCAGTATTTT
>.|TRBJ2-7|many|TRBV7-2
CASSLRGERGAYEQYF
TGTGCCAGCAGCCTACGGGGAGAACGAGGTGCCTACGAGCAGTACTTC
>.|TRBJ2-7|many|TRBV27
CASSHGAGYEQYF
TGTGCCAGCAGTCACGGGGCCGGTTACGAGCAGTACTTC
>.|TRBJ1-4|many|TRBV10-3
CAISERGLGEKLFF
TGTGCCATCAGTGAAAGAGGGCTGGGGGAAAAACTGTTTTTT
>.|TRBJ2-7|many|TRBV20-1
CSAREGTYEQYF
TGCAGTGCTAGAGAGGGAACCTACGAGCAGTACTTC
>.|TRBJ2-5|many|TRBV5-1
CASSLESVETQYF
TGCGCCAGCAGCTTGGAATCCGTGGAGACCCAGTACTTC
>TRBD2|TRBJ2-3|.|TRBV24-1
CVTSEGGGPIDTQYF
TGTGTCACCAGTGAAGGCGGGGGGCCCATAGATACGCAGTATTTT
>TRBD2|TRBJ2-1|many|TRBV9
CASSPLGAGGYNEQFF
TGTGCCAGCAGCCCCCTGGGAGCGGGAGGTTACAATGAGCAGTTCTTC
>.|TRBJ1-5|many|TRBV20-1
CSAQRGNQPQHF
TGCAGTGCCCAAAGGGGCAATCAGCCCCAGCATTTT
>TRBD2|TRBJ2-3|many|TRBV5-1
CASSLKTSGIPSTDTQYF
TGCGCCAGCAGCCTGAAGACTAGCGGTATTCCTAGCACAGATACGCAGTATTTT
>.|TRBJ2-7|many|TRBV2
CAIRYDVRSYEQYF
TGTGCCATCCGGTATGACGTGCGCTCCTACGAGCAGTACTTC
>.|TRBJ2-3|many|TRBV29-1
CSVEVSGTDTQYF
TGCAGCGTTGAAGTCTCAGGAACAGATACGCAGTATTTT
>.|TRBJ2-7|many|TRBV6-5
CASSYTPGQQYF
TGTGCCAGCAGTTATACGCCGGGACAGCAGTACTTC
>TRBD1|TRBJ1-6|many|TRBV7-9
CASSSTGGGSPLHF
TGTGCCAGCAGCTCGACAGGGGGCGGTTCACCCCTCCACTTT
>.|TRBJ2-1|few|TRBV5-1
CASSLGANEQFF
TGCGCCAGCAGCTTGGGGGCCAATGAGCAGTTCTTC